The rows below give T cell receptor beta chains drawn from one sample of a study of blood T cell repertoires in COVID-19. TCRdb keeps only in-frame clones here, not all; method: immunoSEQ multiplex PCR. Here the sample spans 85,000 to 90,000 clones, more than 60% being singletons. Sequenced material: peripheral blood. The receptors shown here come from a man between 65 and 85 years old with acute or convalescent COVID-19. Each CDR3 is given with its conserved first and last residue. D genes are given only for firm matches. Size is omitted from some rows. Given values are once, few, many or a class for expanded clones.

CASTSGNYGYTF TGTGCCAGCACTTCAGGAAACTATGGCTACACCTTC 12 TRBJ1-2 - - TRBV28
CASSWEGGLNTEAFF TGTGCCAGCAGCTGGGAGGGAGGCCTGAACACTGAAGCTTTCTTT 15 TRBJ1-1 - - TRBV5-4
CASSPGTGAWEKLFF TGTGCCAGCAGCCCGGGGACAGGGGCGTGGGAAAAACTGTTTTTT 15 TRBJ1-4 TRBD1 - TRBV11-2
CATSGTNTGELFF TGCGCCACCTCCGGGACAAACACCGGGGAGCTGTTTTTT 13 TRBJ2-2 - - TRBV5-1
CAISPGTGNTGELFF TGTGCCATCAGTCCCGGGACAGGGAACACCGGGGAGCTGTTTTTT 15 TRBJ2-2 TRBD1 - TRBV10-3
CASSAQGRVNSPLHF TGTGCCAGCAGTGCCCAGGGGAGAGTCAATTCACCCCTCCACTTT 15 TRBJ1-6 - - TRBV2
CASSVQGTDTQYF TGTGCCAGCAGTGTACAGGGGACAGATACGCAGTATTTT 13 TRBJ2-3 TRBD1 - TRBV2
CASSPPGTGSVGEQFF TGTGCCAGCTCACCACCGGGGACAGGGTCAGTGGGTGAGCAGTTCTTC 16 TRBJ2-1 TRBD1 - TRBV18
CASSGQGVDTEAFF TGCGCCAGCAGCGGACAGGGAGTGGACACTGAAGCTTTCTTT 14 TRBJ1-1 TRBD1 - TRBV5-1
CASNSPGEVTEAFF TGTGCCAGCAACTCACCAGGGGAAGTCACTGAAGCTTTCTTT 14 TRBJ1-1 - once TRBV28
CASSPPSQANEKLFF TGTGCCAGCAGCCCCCCGAGTCAGGCTAATGAAAAACTGTTTTTT 15 TRBJ1-4 - - TRBV7-2
CATRGSSGNTIYF TGTGCCACACGGGGTTCTTCTGGAAACACCATATATTTT 13 TRBJ1-3 - - TRBV24-1
CASSSTVNEQFF TGTGCCAGCAGTTCGACAGTAAATGAGCAGTTCTTC 12 TRBJ2-1 - few TRBV27
CASSLGTEGTTGELFF TGTGCCAGCAGCTTAGGGACAGAAGGGACCACCGGGGAGCTGTTTTTT 16 TRBJ2-2 - - TRBV11-1
CASSLVTSGGTGELFF TGTGCCAGCAGTTTAGTGACTAGCGGGGGCACCGGGGAGCTGTTTTTT 16 TRBJ2-2 TRBD2 - TRBV28
CASRGGATYYNEQFF TGTGCCAGTAGGGGGGGGGCGACTTACTACAATGAGCAGTTCTTC 15 TRBJ2-1 - - TRBV19
CASSQEQGDNEQFF TGTGCCAGCAGTCAGGAACAGGGCGACAATGAGCAGTTCTTC 14 TRBJ2-1 - - TRBV2
CASSLPTGGFETQYF TGTGCCAGCAGCTTACCGACAGGGGGGTTTGAGACCCAGTACTTC 15 TRBJ2-5 TRBD1 - TRBV6-2/TRBV6-3
CASSSITGIHEQFF TGCGCCAGCAGCTCGATAACAGGGATCCATGAGCAGTTCTTC 14 TRBJ2-1 - - TRBV5-1
CAISEPVGRGGRETQYF TGTGCCATCAGTGAGCCGGTGGGGCGGGGGGGGCGTGAGACCCAGTACTTC 17 TRBJ2-5 TRBD2 - TRBV10-3
CASSSGLRRYEQYF TGTGCCAGCAGCTCAGGGCTAAGAAGGTACGAGCAGTACTTC 14 TRBJ2-7 - - TRBV11-2
CASSLGLAYEQFF TGTGCCAGCAGCTTGGGACTAGCCTATGAGCAGTTCTTC 13 TRBJ2-1 TRBD2 - TRBV5-4
CASSWTGGYEAFF TGTGCCAGCAGTTGGACAGGGGGATATGAAGCTTTCTTT 13 TRBJ1-1 TRBD1 once TRBV28
CASSLTGGASIEQYF TGTGCCAGCAGCTTAACAGGGGGCGCTTCGATTGAGCAGTACTTC 15 TRBJ2-7 TRBD1 once TRBV7-9
CASPGLKRSTGELFF TGTGCCAGCCCGGGACTTAAGAGGAGCACCGGGGAGCTGTTTTTT 15 TRBJ2-2 - - TRBV7-9
CASSLGEGTYEQYF TGCGCCAGCAGCCTCGGAGAGGGTACCTACGAGCAGTACTTC 14 TRBJ2-7 - - TRBV4-1
CASSLYPTGTGELFF TGTGCCAGCAGCCTCTACCCAACAGGGACCGGGGAGCTGTTTTTT 15 TRBJ2-2 - - TRBV13
CASSAADRRGYTF TGTGCCAGCAGTGCCGCTGACAGACGGGGCTACACCTTC 13 TRBJ1-2 - - TRBV2
CASSIWNRAHGYTF TGTGCCAGTAGTATTTGGAACAGGGCTCATGGCTACACCTTC 14 TRBJ1-2 - - TRBV19
CASSLGQQNTEAFF TGTGCCAGCAGCTTAGGACAGCAGAACACTGAAGCTTTCTTT 14 TRBJ1-1 - - TRBV13
CASSSSGTVRSEQYF TGTGCCAGCAGCTCGTCCGGGACAGTTCGCAGCGAGCAGTACTTC 15 TRBJ2-7 TRBD1 - TRBV5-4
CASREAGGADTQYF TGTGCCAGCAGGGAGGCGGGGGGAGCAGATACGCAGTATTTT 14 TRBJ2-3 TRBD2 - TRBV7-3
CASTRGRGPQETQYF TGTGCCAGCACACGGGGGCGGGGGCCCCAAGAGACCCAGTACTTC 15 TRBJ2-5 - - TRBV13